This TCR beta chain was sequenced for a study of PD-1 blockade in classical Hodgkin lymphoma. Notes on the study in general: It was among complete responders that baseline diversity resembled that of newly diagnosed patients. Newly diagnosed patients reportedly trailed healthy donors in baseline TCR diversity. No one has yet defined what causes the repertoire differences, which may be disease activity or prior therapy. Compared with baseline, CD4+ but not CD8+ TCR diversity had risen significantly by C4D1.

Turning to this clone: The antigen is unknown.

Generated by immunoSEQ multiplex PCR, the TCRdb table keeps only in-frame clones and is missing some. The sample lists about 99,000 clones; more than 80% were seen once. Relapse was seen in all patients after autologous stem cell transplantation, and brentuximab vedotin exposure was variable. Trimming took 3 bases from V and 1 from J; bases not matched to a gene: 9. The CDR3 is 18 amino acids. Per germline, CDR1 SGHTA and CDR2 FQGNSA. V is TRBV7-2 and J is TRBJ2-2; 9 bases fit TRBD2. The material was peripheral blood mononuclear cells (PBMCs), obtained before the second cycle of nivolumab. The TCR originated in a human donor with classical Hodgkin lymphoma. CDR3 protein: CASSFPSSGSGNTGELFF. CDR3 DNA: TGTGCCAGCAGCTTCCCGAGTAGCGGGAGTGGGAACACCGGGGAGCTGTTTTTT.